Sequencing of this TCR beta chain was carried out in a study of regulatory T cells in long-lasting Graves disease. Regarding time point: persistent/refractory GD, antithyroid drugs over 5 years with positive TRAb. Following extraction of RNA from PBMCs, that RNA was used to make the TCR library. This clonotype was detected many times. Sequencing libraries for TCR beta were prepared with iRepertoire HTBI primers and Arm-PCR of CDR3 regions. In TCRdb, the multiplex PCR reads were re-called with MiXCR into one record per CDR3 protein. The data contain some 440,000 distinct CDR3 sequences, less than 25% of them seen just once; the ten biggest clones take up about 8.3%. V was cut by 3 bases and J by 2 bases, with 23 bases left in between. The CDR3 is made up of 18 amino acids.

This sequence was found in a female donor with Graves disease. The chain has TRBV12-3 or TRBV12-4 and TRBJ2-7; D is unclear. The sample was peripheral blood mononuclear cells (PBMCs), taken when the disease was refractory, from a patient treated with antithyroid drugs. The CDR3 coding sequence is TGTGCCAGCAGTTTTCTTAATGAGGCCGACGACCTTACCTACGAGCAGTACTTC. Translated: CASSFLNEADDLTYEQYF.